Below are 5 T cell receptor beta chains sequenced from a single sample in a study of shared clonotypes between healthy human individuals. Using immunoSEQ multiplex PCR, the repertoire was profiled, and TCRdb retains in-frame clones only, with some absent. The sample has approximately 1,000,000 clones; 70% to 85% are singletons. Sequencing was carried out using memory CD4+ T cells from PBMCs. Stated subset: CD45RA-negative fraction. The receptors here all came from a man younger than 30 in good health. Some clones in this sample may be carry-over from other donors' samples.

Remarks on this clone: This same CDR3 is encoded by further DNA sequences in the sample. The DNA for the CDR3 is TGTGCCAGCAGTGCCCGGGGACAAAACACCGGGGAGCTGTTTTTT. Encoded protein: CASSARGQNTGELFF. This rearrangement joins TRBV9 to TRBJ2-2; maybe TRBD1 (6 bases). V was pared by 5 bases and J by 2 bases, with 13 bases between. The CDR3 runs to 15 residues. Germline V gene lookup returns CDR1 SGDLS and CDR2 YYNGEE. Full variable domain (rest looked up from reference TRBV9 and TRBJ2-2): DSGVTQTPKHLITATGQRVTLRCSPRSGDLSVYWYQQSLDQGLQFLIQYYNGEERAKGNILERFSAQQFPDLHSELNLSSLELGDSALYFCASSARGQNTGELFFGEGSRLTVL.

The chain links TRBV30 to TRBJ2-7, with a tentative D call TRBD2 (6 bases). Germline CDR1 GTSNPN, CDR2 SVGIG (reference sequence). Trimming pared 0 bases from V and 6 bases from J, leaving 15 bases between. The CDR3 is 14 amino acids. The CDR3 DNA reads as TGTGCCTGGAGTGTCGGAGGGCGCCTCCCCGAGCAGTACTTC. Encoded protein: CAWSVGGRLPEQYF.

CDR3 loop: CASSESLGGGTQYF. The CDR3 DNA sequence: TGCGCCAGCAGTGAGTCGCTGGGGGGTGGGACCCAGTACTTC. V usage is TRBV10-2 and J usage is TRBJ2-5; D may be TRBD2 (6 bases). V gave up 0 bases and J gave up 7 bases, with 12 bases separating them. Germline V gene lookup returns CDR1 WSHSY and CDR2 SAAADI. The CDR3 extends over 14 amino acids.

This clone was observed a few times. The rearrangement links TRBV7-3 to TRBJ2-2, with 8 positions matching TRBD2. The V and J ends lost 5 bases and 5 bases, in that order; junction bases with no gene match: 10. Germline values: CDR1 SGHTA, CDR2 FQGTGA. This CDR3 is 16 amino acids long. The chain's CDR3 is CASSPYSGTGTGELFF. CDR3 DNA sequence: TGTGCCAGCAGCCCCTATAGCGGGACTGGAACCGGGGAGCTGTTTTTT.

V gene TRBV30 combines with J gene TRBJ2-7; the match to TRBD2 covers 7 bases. The CDR3 has 13 residues. CDR1 GTSNPN and CDR2 SVGIG come from the germline V gene (reference sequence). The V and J ends lost 3 bases and 7 bases, in that order; junction bases with no gene match: 9. The CDR3: CAWRAGYGLEQYF. In nucleotides, the CDR3 is TGTGCCTGGAGAGCGGGATATGGGCTGGAGCAGTACTTC.